The next 10 T cell receptor beta chains were all read from a single sample in a study of neurological immune-mediated disorders (dated by TCRdb to between 2018 and 2021). Library method: 5' RACE. TCRdb names Illumina HiSeq 2500 as the instrument used. TCRdb itself trimmed the public reads at Q25 with fastp, ran MiXCR and retained productive beta chains. Duplicate CDR3 protein sequences are folded into a single record with the most common DNA and genes. The table for this sample lists tens of thousands of distinct CDR3 sequences; over 9% of them were counted only once. Clones ranked in the top ten supply 1.8% of the sample. Input material: PBMCs. The source is a man aged 40-55 years in good health.

This clonotype occurred many times. The rearrangement joins TRBV5-1 to TRBJ1-5; D might be TRBD1 (5 bases). This CDR3 is 15 amino acids long. The germline gives CDR1 SGHRS, CDR2 YFSETQ. Trimming took off 0 bases at V and 9 bases at J, with 16 bases between the two ends. The CDR3 sequence is CASSLGPEDNRPQHF. For the CDR3, the DNA is TGCGCCAGCAGCTTGGGGCCCGAGGACAACAGGCCCCAGCATTTT.

This clonotype was counted at least ten times. V gene TRBV6-6 combines with J gene TRBJ1-1, with D possibly being TRBD1 (5 bases). The germline V and J ends were trimmed by 6 bases and 5 bases, with 16 bases remaining between them. The CDR3 sequence is 14 residues long. The germline V gene encodes CDR1 MNHNY and CDR2 SVGAGI (reference sequence). The CDR3: CASREGARETEAFF. In DNA, the CDR3 is TGTGCCAGCAGAGAAGGGGCACGGGAGACTGAAGCTTTCTTT.

There are many counts of this clonotype. The chain carries TRBV10-3 and TRBJ2-2, with unresolved D. The CDR3 is made up of 15 amino acids. Trimming left V 7 bases short and J 2 bases short, with 14 bases between. In germline, CDR1 is ENHRY, CDR2 SYGVKD. The DNA of the CDR3 is TGTGCCATCACCCCGACCGGGCCCAACACCGGGGAGCTGTTTTTT. Its translation: CAITPTGPNTGELFF.

In its sample, this clonotype is medium-sized. The V gene is TRBV20-1, the J gene TRBJ2-1; a weak D match, TRBD2 (6 bases). Trimming shortened V by 6 bases and J by 0 bases, and 21 bases separated the two germline ends. CDR1 is DFQATT and CDR2 is SNEGSKA in the germline V gene (reference sequence). The CDR3 spans 17 residues. As DNA, the CDR3 is TGCAGTGCGGGGCGGCTAGCGCGATACGACTCCTACAATGAGCAGTTCTTC. The encoded protein is CSAGRLARYDSYNEQFF.

This clonotype was picked up many times. This sequence joins TRBV5-1 and TRBJ2-1; 8 nucleotides line up with TRBD1. CDR3 length: 16 residues. Germline values: CDR1 SGHRS, CDR2 YFSETQ. The ends lost 4 bases at V and 6 bases at J; junction bases unmatched: 12. CDR3 protein: CASSASGTGLGNEQFF. The CDR3 DNA reads as TGCGCCAGCAGCGCTTCCGGGACAGGACTCGGCAATGAGCAGTTCTTC.

This clonotype has at least ten counts. The rearrangement joins TRBV29-1 to TRBJ1-2; 7 positions match TRBD1. This CDR3 has 13 amino acids. The ends lost 5 bases at V and 4 bases at J; junction bases unmatched: 7. Germline V lookup: CDR1 SQVTM, CDR2 ANQGSEA. CDR3 protein: CSVPGDSAYGYTF. The CDR3 DNA reads TGCAGCGTTCCCGGGGACAGTGCCTATGGCTACACCTTC.

This clonotype was counted at least ten times. The CDR3 here is CASSTTGRVNGANVLTF. In DNA form, the CDR3 reads TGTGCCAGCAGCACGACAGGGCGTGTTAACGGGGCCAACGTCCTGACTTTC. This chain joins TRBV28 and TRBJ2-6; 7 bases are shared with TRBD1. The germline V gene has CDR1 MDHEN and CDR2 SYDVKM. CDR3 size: 17 residues. V lost 6 bases, J lost 4 bases, and 12 bases stayed unmatched.

There are many counts of this clonotype. The rearrangement links TRBV7-2 to TRBJ2-7; D assignment may be TRBD1 or TRBD2 (5 bases each). V was cut by 1 base and J by 2 bases, with 15 bases left in between. The CDR3 has 16 residues. Per the germline V gene, CDR1 is SGHTA and CDR2 is FQGNSA. CDR3 coding DNA: TGTGCCAGCAGCTTAGTAACGGGGCGCCCCCCCTACGAGCAGTACTTC. As protein: CASSLVTGRPPYEQYF. Together with reference TRBV7-2 and TRBJ2-7, the CDR3 gives the full variable domain: GAGVSQSPSNKVTEKGKDVELRCDPISGHTALYWYRQSLGQGLEFLIYFQGNSAPDKSGLPSDRFSAERTGGSVSTLTIQRTQQEDSAVYLCASSLVTGRPPYEQYFGPGTRLTVT.

This clonotype was observed at least ten times. The rearrangement uses TRBV9 and TRBJ2-7, with D perhaps matching TRBD1 (5 bases). Germline CDR1 is SGDLS and CDR2 is YYNGEE. Trimming cost V 3 bases and J 2 bases, with 9 bases left between them. The CDR3 extends over 13 amino acids. CDR3 sequence (DNA): TGTGCCAGCAGCGCGGACAACCCCTACGAGCAGTACTTC. Its translation: CASSADNPYEQYF.

The CDR3 nucleotides are TGCGCCAGCAGCTTGGAGGCCCTTCCCTACGAGCAGTACTTC. Its protein is CASSLEALPYEQYF. The chain has TRBV5-1 and TRBJ2-7; no reliable D call. The germline CDR1 and CDR2 sequences are SGHRS and YFSETQ. The length of the CDR3 is 14 residues. Deletions cut 0 bases from V and 2 bases from J, with 9 bases between.